This T cell receptor beta chain came from a study of tumor-infiltrating lymphocytes in primary liver carcinoma. A primer matching the constant region was used to make TCR beta cDNA from 500 to 600 ng of total RNA. A slightly modified ARM-PCR protocol with three nested multiplex PCR rounds produced these TCR beta libraries. Researchers ran the first two PCR rounds for about 11 cycles each with TRBV1-TRBV30 forward primers and a C-beta reverse primer. TCRdb reprocessed the multiplex PCR reads with MiXCR, giving one entry per CDR3 protein. The data contain 250,000 to 400,000 distinct CDR3 sequences, 50% to 70% of them singletons. The length of the CDR3 is 22 residues. Blood RNA was derived from unsorted whole blood, and germline DNA was extracted too.

This clonotype originated in a man in his forties with primary liver carcinoma and hepatitis B virus infection. The J gene is TRBJ2-4, the V gene TRBV21-1; TRBD1, as called in the table, went unchecked against the DNA. TRBV21-1 is a pseudogene segment. The sequencing sample was made of peripheral blood. CDR3 in amino acids: CASSIAGTSFKAGRIAKNIQYF. CDR3 sequence (DNA): TGTGCCAGCTCTATTGCCGGGACATCCTTTAAAGCCGGCCGCATAGCCAAAAACATTCAGTACTTC.